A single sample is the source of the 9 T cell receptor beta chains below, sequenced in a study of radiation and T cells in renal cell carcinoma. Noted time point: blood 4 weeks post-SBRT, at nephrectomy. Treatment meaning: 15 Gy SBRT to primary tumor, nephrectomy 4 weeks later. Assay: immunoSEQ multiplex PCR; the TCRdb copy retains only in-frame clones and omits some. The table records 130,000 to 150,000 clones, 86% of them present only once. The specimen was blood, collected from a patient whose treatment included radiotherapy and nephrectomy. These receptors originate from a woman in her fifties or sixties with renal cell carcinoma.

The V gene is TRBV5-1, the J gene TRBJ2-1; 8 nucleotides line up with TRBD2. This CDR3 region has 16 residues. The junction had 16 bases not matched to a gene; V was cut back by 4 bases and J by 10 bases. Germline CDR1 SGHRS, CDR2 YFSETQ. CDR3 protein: CASSIMTSAKPGEQFF. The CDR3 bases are TGCGCCAGCAGCATCATGACTAGCGCTAAACCTGGAGAGCAGTTCTTC.

The CDR3 DNA sequence: TGCGCCAGCAGCGTAAGGCTAGCGGCCGGCTACAATGAGCAGTTCTTC. Protein: CASSVRLAAGYNEQFF. The rearrangement joins TRBV5-1 to TRBJ2-1; 7 positions agree with TRBD2. The germline V gene has CDR1 SGHRS and CDR2 YFSETQ. J was trimmed by 3 bases and V by 4 bases; bases with no gene match: 10. The CDR3 is 16 residues long.

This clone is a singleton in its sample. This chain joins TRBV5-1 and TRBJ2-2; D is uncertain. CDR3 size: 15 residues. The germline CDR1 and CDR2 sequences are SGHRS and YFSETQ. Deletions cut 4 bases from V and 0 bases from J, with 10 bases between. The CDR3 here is CASSLEFANTGELFF. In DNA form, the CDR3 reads TGCGCCAGCAGCCTTGAATTCGCGAACACCGGGGAGCTGTTTTTT. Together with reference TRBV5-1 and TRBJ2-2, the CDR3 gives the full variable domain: KAGVTQTPRYLIKTRGQQVTLSCSPISGHRSVSWYQQTPGQGLQFLFEYFSETQRNKGNFPGRFSGRQFSNSRSEMNVSTLELGDSALYLCASSLEFANTGELFFGEGSRLTVL.

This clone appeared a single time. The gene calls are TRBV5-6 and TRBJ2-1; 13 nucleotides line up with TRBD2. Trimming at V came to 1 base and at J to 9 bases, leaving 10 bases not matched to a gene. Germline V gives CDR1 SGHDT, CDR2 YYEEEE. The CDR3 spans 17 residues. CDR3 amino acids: CASSLTTGLAGVPEQFF. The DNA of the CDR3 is TGTGCCAGCAGCTTGACGACCGGACTAGCGGGAGTTCCTGAGCAGTTCTTC.

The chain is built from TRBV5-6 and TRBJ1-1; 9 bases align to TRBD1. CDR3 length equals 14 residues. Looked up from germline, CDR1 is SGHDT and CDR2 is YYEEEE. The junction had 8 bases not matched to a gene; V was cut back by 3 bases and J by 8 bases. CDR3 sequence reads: CASSWRDRAPEAFF. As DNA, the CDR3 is TGTGCCAGCAGCTGGAGGGACAGGGCCCCGGAAGCTTTCTTT.

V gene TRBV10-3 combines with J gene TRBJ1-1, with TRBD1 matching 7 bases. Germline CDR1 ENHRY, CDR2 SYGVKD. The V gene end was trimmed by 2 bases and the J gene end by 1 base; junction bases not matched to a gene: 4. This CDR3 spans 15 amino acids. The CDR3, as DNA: TGTGCCATCAGTGAGAGGCAGGGGGGGAACACTGAAGCTTTCTTT. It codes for CAISERQGGNTEAFF.

The CDR3 DNA follows: TGCGCCAGCAGTGAGTTTACAGCGGGGGGCGATCAGCAGTACTTC. Residues: CASSEFTAGGDQQYF. The chain combines TRBV10-2 with TRBJ2-7, with 9 bases identical to TRBD2. J lost 8 bases, V lost 1 base, and 9 bases had no gene match. From germline, CDR1 is WSHSY and CDR2 SAAADI. The CDR3 runs to 15 residues.

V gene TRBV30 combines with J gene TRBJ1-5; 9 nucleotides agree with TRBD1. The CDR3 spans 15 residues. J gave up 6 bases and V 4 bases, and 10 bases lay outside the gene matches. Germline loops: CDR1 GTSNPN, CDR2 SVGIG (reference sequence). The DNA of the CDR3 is TGTGCCTGGAACTCCCGGACAGGGGTTGCTCAGCCCCAGCATTTT. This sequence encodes CAWNSRTGVAQPQHF.

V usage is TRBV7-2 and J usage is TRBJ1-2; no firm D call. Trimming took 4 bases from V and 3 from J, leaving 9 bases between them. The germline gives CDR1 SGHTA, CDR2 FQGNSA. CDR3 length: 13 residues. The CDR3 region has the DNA TGTGCCAGCAGCTCCGACATCTACTATGGCTACACCTTC. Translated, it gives CASSSDIYYGYTF.